The 32 T cell receptor beta chains presented below share a single source sample, sequenced in a study of human T cells and chemical hapten exposure. The time point: pre-sensitization, week 0. Treatment meaning: therapeutic diphenylcyclopropenone sensitization with weekly scalp DPC. TCRdb re-called the RACE reads through MiXCR, storing one row per CDR3 protein. The data contain 350,000 to 400,000 distinct CDR3 sequences, 4.5% to 5.5% of them singletons. Sequencing used whole blood, obtained in connection with sensitization to the hapten diphenylcyclopropenone (DPC). The source of these receptors is a woman in her forties or fifties with alopecia areata. Some clones in this sample may be carry-over from other donors' samples.

The V and J genes are TRBV7-2 and TRBJ1-3; 8 bases match TRBD1. Germline V gene sequence: CDR1 SGHTA, CDR2 FQGNSA. V lost 10 bases, J lost 3 bases, and 5 bases stayed unmatched. CDR3 size: 13 residues. The CDR3 DNA is TGTGCCAATAGACAGGGGAGTGGAAACACCATATATTTT. This gives the protein CANRQGSGNTIYF.

This clonotype came up a few times. The CDR3 spells CASSPGELDTQYF. CDR3 nucleotides: TGTGCCAGCTCACCAGGAGAACTGGATACGCAGTATTTT. The V call is TRBV18, the J call TRBJ2-3; D not certain. Germline V lookup: CDR1 KGHSH, CDR2 LQKENI. Trimming left V 2 bases short and J 6 bases short, with 9 bases between. The CDR3 is 13 residues long.

This clonotype was counted many times. J is TRBJ2-3 and V is TRBV14, with D unclear. The CDR3 has 16 amino acids. V was clipped by 6 bases and J by 0 bases, with 16 bases between them. Germline loops: CDR1 SGHDN, CDR2 FVKESK. The chain's CDR3 is CASSQRTSRSTDTQYF. DNA for the CDR3: TGTGCCAGCAGTCAAAGGACCAGCCGAAGCACAGATACGCAGTATTTT.

This rearrangement joins TRBV7-2 to TRBJ1-5, with unresolved D. Trimming cost V 5 bases and J 6 bases, with 14 bases left between them. There are 14 residues in the CDR3. In germline, CDR1 is SGHTA, CDR2 FQGNSA. CDR3 residues: CASSPDLRGQPQHF. The CDR3 DNA is TGTGCCAGCAGCCCCGACTTACGGGGTCAGCCCCAGCATTTT.

This clonotype was recorded many times. The V gene is TRBV4-1, the J gene TRBJ1-3; D not resolved. This CDR3 comprises 15 residues. Trimming took off 2 bases at V and 3 bases at J, with 11 bases between the two ends. The germline V gene has CDR1 MGHRA and CDR2 YSYEKL. The CDR3 DNA is TGCGCCAGCAGCCAACCAGGCCCCAGTGGAAACACCATATATTTT. The encoded protein is CASSQPGPSGNTIYF.

This clonotype was picked up many times. V and J are TRBV6-2 or TRBV6-3 and TRBJ2-4; D possibly matches TRBD1 or TRBD2 (6 bases each). The CDR3 contains 18 residues. Deletions cut 2 bases from V and 2 bases from J, with 19 bases between. Germline CDR1 is MNHEY and CDR2 is SVGEGT. CDR3 loop: CASSYGGPGTRTKNIQYF. The CDR3 DNA is TGTGCCAGCAGTTACGGGGGGCCGGGGACGCGAACCAAAAACATTCAGTACTTC.

About this clonotype: One end of the junction is discordant with germline, which a read error may explain. The V and J genes are TRBV2 and TRBJ2-5; D remains unclear. The CDR3 loop spans 11 amino acids. Germline loops: CDR1 SNHLY, CDR2 FYNNEI. The CDR3 DNA is TGTGCCAGCAGGGTCCAAGAGACCCTGTACTTC. Protein product: CASRVQETLYF.

The table lists this clonotype with many counts. This chain connects TRBV7-9 to TRBJ2-1; D unresolved. The CDR3 totals 13 residues. Germline V lookup: CDR1 SEHNR, CDR2 FQNEAQ (reference sequence). V lost 1 base and J lost 5, with 6 bases in between. CDR3 nucleotides: TGTGCCAGCAGCTTAGACGTTAACAATGAGCAGTTCTTC. Translation: CASSLDVNNEQFF.

This clonotype was observed a few times. The chain employs TRBV7-2 and TRBJ1-1; D uncertain. The CDR3 extends over 12 amino acids. Germline loops: CDR1 SGHTA, CDR2 FQGNSA. Deletions cut 4 bases from V and 3 bases from J, with 6 bases between. As DNA, the CDR3 is TGTGCCAGCAGCTGGATGGACACTGAAGCTTTCTTT. Translated: CASSWMDTEAFF.

This clonotype was recorded many times. The rearrangement links TRBV3-1 to TRBJ2-7; 10 nucleotides align to TRBD2. V shed 6 bases, J shed 2 bases, and the junction held 7 bases outside the gene matches. The CDR3 runs to 15 residues. Per germline, CDR1 LGHDT and CDR2 YNNKEL (reference sequence). This CDR3 is CASSPSGGLTYEQYF. CDR3 DNA sequence: TGTGCCAGCAGTCCTAGCGGGGGACTTACCTACGAGCAGTACTTC.

This clonotype has at least ten counts. This rearrangement joins TRBV6-1 to TRBJ2-7; TRBD2 matches at 14 bases. Germline V lookup: CDR1 MNHNS, CDR2 SASEGT. With V trimmed by 4 bases and J by 11 bases, 7 bases remained unmatched. There are 14 residues in the CDR3. DNA for the CDR3: TGTGCCAGCAGTGGGGGACTAGCGGGAGACTCGGAGTACTTC. Translation: CASSGGLAGDSEYF.

A few counts support this clonotype. The chain uses TRBV6-5 and TRBJ2-7; D not certain. The length of the CDR3 is 16 residues. Trimming pared 6 bases from V and 0 bases from J, leaving 18 bases between. The germline V gene has CDR1 MNHEY and CDR2 SVGAGI. The chain's CDR3 is CASSSSLLTYSYEQYF. CDR3 in DNA: TGTGCCAGCAGCTCCTCACTTCTAACCTACTCCTACGAGCAGTACTTC.

This clonotype was counted many times. The CDR3 reads CSVEDRDTPGELFF. The CDR3 bases are TGCAGCGTTGAAGATCGAGACACCCCCGGGGAGCTGTTTTTT. The chain is built from TRBV29-1 and TRBJ2-2; D gene unclear. The ends were cut back, 0 bases at V and 6 bases at J, with 11 bases in the middle. Germline V gene data show CDR1 as SQVTM and CDR2 as ANQGSEA. The CDR3 has 14 amino acids.

Ten or more counts support this clonotype. This chain connects TRBV20-1 to TRBJ2-1; TRBD2 might be the D (6 bases). CDR1 is DFQATT, CDR2 SNEGSKA, per germline (reference sequence). This CDR3 contains 15 residues. With 6 bases removed from V and 0 bases from J, the gap between germline ends came to 15 bases. CDR3 DNA sequence: TGCAGTGCGAGTTCCGGGACTGCCTCCTACAATGAGCAGTTCTTC. This translates into CSASSGTASYNEQFF.

This clonotype came up many times. This chain connects TRBV7-2 to TRBJ2-5, with 7 bases fitting TRBD2. From germline, CDR1 is SGHTA and CDR2 FQGNSA. Trimming cost V 3 bases and J 9 bases; bases outside gene matches: 1. The CDR3 has 11 amino acids. The CDR3 DNA follows: TGTGCCAGCAGCTTTCGGGGGGCCCAGTACTTC. Its protein is CASSFRGAQYF. The variable domain in full, with the rest retrieved from reference TRBV7-2 and TRBJ2-5, is GAGVSQSPSNKVTEKGKDVELRCDPISGHTALYWYRQSLGQGLEFLIYFQGNSAPDKSGLPSDRFSAERTGGSVSTLTIQRTQQEDSAVYLCASSFRGAQYFGPGTRLLVL.

In the case of this clonotype: A junction end diverges from the germline sequence, so it may reflect a read error. J is TRBJ2-7 and V is TRBV12-3 or TRBV12-4; D possibly matches TRBD1 or TRBD2 (5 bases each). The CDR3 consists of 14 residues. Here the CDR3 reads CASSPPGTSDEQYF. For the CDR3, the DNA is TGTGCCAGCAGCCCCCCAGGGACCTCCGACGAGCAGTACTTC.

This clonotype has a handful of counts. V and J are TRBV11-3 and TRBJ2-1, with 9 bases identical to TRBD1. Germline trimming cut 3 bases from V and 5 bases from J; bases unmatched to any gene: 8. CDR3 length: 16 amino acids. The germline gives CDR1 SGHNT, CDR2 YENEEA. The CDR3 protein is CASSLTTGGRDNEQFF. CDR3 bases: TGTGCCAGCAGCTTGACAACAGGGGGCCGGGACAATGAGCAGTTCTTC.

CDR3 region: CASSWGTMNTEAFF. CDR3 nucleotides: TGTGCCAGCAGTTGGGGGACGATGAACACTGAAGCTTTCTTT. The chain employs TRBV27 and TRBJ1-1; maybe TRBD1 (5 bases). V lost 4 bases and J lost 0, with 9 bases in between. From germline, CDR1 is MNHEY and CDR2 SMNVEV (reference sequence). CDR3 size: 14 residues.

This clonotype was seen ten or more times. This rearrangement joins TRBV12-3 or TRBV12-4 to TRBJ1-1, with 8 bases that match TRBD1. The junction had 5 bases not matched to a gene; V was cut back by 5 bases and J by 6 bases. The CDR3 extends over 13 amino acids. Here the CDR3 reads CASSLSGQAEAFF. DNA of the CDR3: TGTGCCAGCAGTCTTTCGGGACAGGCTGAAGCTTTCTTT.

The rearrangement joins TRBV18 to TRBJ2-4, with 9 bases matching TRBD2. The CDR3 spans 18 residues. The germline V gene has CDR1 KGHSH and CDR2 LQKENI. With 0 bases clipped from V and 1 base from J, the junction kept 7 bases outside the gene matches. CDR3 DNA sequence: TGTGCCAGCTCACCACCTGTGCCCAGCGGGAGGGCCAAAAACATTCAGTACTTC. This gives the protein CASSPPVPSGRAKNIQYF.

This clonotype showed up many times. The genes are TRBV7-2 and TRBJ2-2; D unresolved. This CDR3 is 14 amino acids long. Per the germline V gene, CDR1 is SGHTA and CDR2 is FQGNSA. V lost 1 base and J 7 bases, leaving 10 bases between the germline ends. CDR3 DNA: TGTGCCAGCAGCTTAGGTGCGGCAGGCGGGGAGCTGTTTTTT. It yields the protein CASSLGAAGGELFF.

This chain uses TRBV27 with TRBJ2-7, with 14 bases lining up with TRBD2. Per the germline V gene, CDR1 is MNHEY and CDR2 is SMNVEV (reference sequence). V trimming: 9 bases; J trimming: 3 bases; junction bases outside the gene matches: 7. The CDR3 runs to 15 residues. The CDR3 is CARGLAGALYYEQYF. As DNA, the CDR3 is TGTGCCAGGGGACTAGCGGGGGCCCTGTACTACGAGCAGTACTTC.

This clonotype was observed many times. The rearrangement links TRBV7-8 to TRBJ2-7; no clear D gene. Trimming removed 6 bases from V and 2 bases from J, with 14 bases in between. Germline V gene data show CDR1 as SGHVS and CDR2 as FQNEAQ. This CDR3 region has 14 residues. The CDR3 protein is CASRVGPITYEQYF. The DNA of the CDR3 is TGTGCCAGCAGAGTAGGCCCTATCACCTACGAGCAGTACTTC.

This clonotype was seen a handful of times. V is TRBV28 and J is TRBJ2-7; 8 bases are a match to TRBD2. From germline, CDR1 is MDHEN and CDR2 SYDVKM. Germline trimming cut 10 bases from V and 7 bases from J; bases unmatched to any gene: 12. The CDR3 contains 13 residues. The DNA of the CDR3 is TGTGCCATCGCGGAGCGGGAGTCTGGAGAGCAGTACTTC. This encodes CAIAERESGEQYF.

The sample holds many counts of this clonotype. The V call is TRBV20-1, the J call TRBJ2-1; a weak D match, TRBD2 (6 bases). The CDR3 length is 15 residues. Trimming took off 6 bases at V and 0 bases at J, with 15 bases between the two ends. In germline, CDR1 is DFQATT, CDR2 SNEGSKA (reference sequence). The CDR3 protein is CSALSSGLSYNEQFF. CDR3 in DNA: TGCAGTGCCCTCTCCAGCGGGCTCTCCTACAATGAGCAGTTCTTC.

This clonotype appeared many times. In nucleotides, the CDR3 is TGCAGTGCTAGAGATGGAGGGAGGGCCCACAATGAGCAGTTCTTC. Protein product: CSARDGGRAHNEQFF. The V call is TRBV20-1, the J call TRBJ2-1, with TRBD2 matching 7 bases. This CDR3 has 15 residues. Germline CDR1 DFQATT, CDR2 SNEGSKA (reference sequence). V was clipped by 0 bases and J by 5 bases; unmatched bases: 7.

This clonotype has at least ten counts. The V gene is TRBV2, the J gene TRBJ2-3; TRBD1 is a possible D gene (6 bases). The CDR3 has 16 amino acids. Germline V gives CDR1 SNHLY, CDR2 FYNNEI. The V end lost 2 bases, the J end lost 2 bases, and 14 bases lay between the germline ends. CDR3 coding DNA: TGTGCCAGCAGTGAATTGGCAGGGGTCTTCACAGATACGCAGTATTTT. The encoded protein is CASSELAGVFTDTQYF.

In its sample, this clonotype was seen a few times. The chain couples TRBV14 to TRBJ1-2, with no clear D. V was shortened by 4 bases and J by 7 bases, with 16 bases between the two germline ends. Germline-derived CDR1 and CDR2 are SGHDN and FVKESK. CDR3 length: 14 residues. DNA for the CDR3: TGTGCCAGCAGCCCCGCCGGTCCCATCTCTGGCTACACCTTC. Amino acids: CASSPAGPISGYTF.

This clonotype occurred many times. The rearrangement uses TRBV7-8 and TRBJ1-1, with D perhaps matching TRBD1 (6 bases). This CDR3 is 15 amino acids long. V was cut by 5 bases and J by 0 bases, with 13 bases left in between. Germline V gene data show CDR1 as SGHVS and CDR2 as FQNEAQ. CDR3 sequence: CASSGDRIMNTEAFF. CDR3 sequence (DNA): TGTGCCAGCAGCGGAGACAGGATCATGAACACTGAAGCTTTCTTT.

The table lists this clonotype with many counts. V is TRBV12-3 or TRBV12-4 and J is TRBJ2-1, with D perhaps matching TRBD1 or TRBD2 (6 bases each). The ends were cut back, 6 bases at V and 7 bases at J, with 16 bases in the middle. CDR3 length: 14 residues. The CDR3 spells CASSRSQGRNEQFF. The CDR3 coding sequence is TGTGCCAGCAGCCGGAGCCAGGGGAGGAATGAGCAGTTCTTC.

The chain uses TRBV27 and TRBJ1-1; perhaps TRBD1 as D (6 bases). V dropped 5 bases and J dropped 0 bases, with 13 bases sitting between them. CDR3 length: 15 amino acids. Per the germline V gene, CDR1 is MNHEY and CDR2 is SMNVEV (reference sequence). The CDR3 DNA sequence: TGTGCCAGCAGTCCATTCCAGGGGCTGAACACTGAAGCTTTCTTT. Its protein product is CASSPFQGLNTEAFF.

The chain has TRBV20-1 and TRBJ1-5; D is unclear. The CDR3 is 12 amino acids. Germline V gene sequence: CDR1 DFQATT, CDR2 SNEGSKA (reference sequence). V was shortened by 0 bases and J by 7 bases, with 7 bases between the two germline ends. CDR3 nucleotides: TGCAGTGCTAGAGACCCCCAACAGCCCCAGCATTTT. Encoded protein: CSARDPQQPQHF.